Below, 2 T cell receptor beta chains from the same sample are listed, as sequenced in a study of CD8 T cells in Susac syndrome. When the RNA was reverse transcribed, random hexamers were used with an input of roughly 0.45 to 1 ug. MiXCR, applied by TCRdb to the immunoSEQ multiplex PCR reads, yields one record per CDR3 protein. The repertoire holds about 200,000 distinct CDR3 sequences, with approximately 90% as singletons. Sequencing input: CD8+ T cells from PBMCs. The receptors originated from a human donor with multiple sclerosis.

The chain carries TRBV10-3 and TRBJ2-7; D is perhaps TRBD1 or TRBD2 (5 bases each). This CDR3 comprises 14 residues. Between the trimmed V and J ends, which lost 7 bases and 6 bases, there was a span of 19 bases. The germline CDR1 and CDR2 sequences are ENHRY and SYGVKD. CDR3 sequence reads: CAIKAVDPGAEQYF. The CDR3 DNA follows: TGTGCCATCAAGGCGGTCGACCCCGGGGCCGAGCAGTACTTC.

This clonotype has only one observation. The V call is TRBV12-3 or TRBV12-4, the J call TRBJ1-5; D is unresolved. The V end was cut by 4 bases, the J end by 7 bases, with 14 bases between. CDR3 length equals 14 residues. CDR3 DNA sequence: TGTGCCAGCAGTTATAGTCTGGGAGGACAGCCCCAGCATTTT. Encoded protein: CASSYSLGGQPQHF.